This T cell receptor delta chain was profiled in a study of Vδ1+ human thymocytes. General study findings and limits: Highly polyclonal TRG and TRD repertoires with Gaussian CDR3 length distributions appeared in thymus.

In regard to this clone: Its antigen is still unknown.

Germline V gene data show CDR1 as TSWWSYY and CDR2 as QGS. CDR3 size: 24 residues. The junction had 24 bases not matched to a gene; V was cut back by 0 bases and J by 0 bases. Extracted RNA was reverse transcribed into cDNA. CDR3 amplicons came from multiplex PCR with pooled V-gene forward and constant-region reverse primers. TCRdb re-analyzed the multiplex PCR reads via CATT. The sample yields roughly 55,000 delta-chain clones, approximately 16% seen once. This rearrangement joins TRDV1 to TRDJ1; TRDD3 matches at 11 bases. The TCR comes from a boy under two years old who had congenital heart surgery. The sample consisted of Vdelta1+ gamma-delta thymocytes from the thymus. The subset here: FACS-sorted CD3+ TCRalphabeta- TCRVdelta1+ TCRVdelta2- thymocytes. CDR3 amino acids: CALGELLILARAGGYLDYTDKLIF. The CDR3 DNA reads TGTGCTCTTGGGGAACTTCTCATTTTAGCCAGGGCTGGGGGATACCTCGACTACACCGATAAACTCATCTTT.